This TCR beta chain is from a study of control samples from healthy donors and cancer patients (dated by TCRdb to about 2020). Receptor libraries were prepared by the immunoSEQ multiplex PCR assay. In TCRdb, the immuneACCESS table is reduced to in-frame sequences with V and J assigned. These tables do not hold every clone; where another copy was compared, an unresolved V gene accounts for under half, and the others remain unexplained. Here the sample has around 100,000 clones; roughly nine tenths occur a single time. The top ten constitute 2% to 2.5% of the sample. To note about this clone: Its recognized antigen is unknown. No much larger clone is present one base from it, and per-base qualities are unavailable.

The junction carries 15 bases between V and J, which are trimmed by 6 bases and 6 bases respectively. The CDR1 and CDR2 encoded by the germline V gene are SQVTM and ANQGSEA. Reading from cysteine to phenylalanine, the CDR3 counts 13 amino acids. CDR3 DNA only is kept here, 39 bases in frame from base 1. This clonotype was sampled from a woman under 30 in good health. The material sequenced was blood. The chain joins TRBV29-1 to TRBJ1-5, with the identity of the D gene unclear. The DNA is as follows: TGCAGCGTCTTGTGGACCGCGGCTCAGCCCCAGCATTTT. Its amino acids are CSVLWTAAQPQHF.